Each of the 3 T cell receptor beta chains below was sequenced from the same sample in a study of blood T cell repertoires in COVID-19. Some clones are missing from TCRdb's copy, which holds only in-frame ones; the method was immunoSEQ multiplex PCR. The table includes over 250,000 clones, approximately 85% detected once. The source material was PBMCs or T cells enriched from blood (not recorded which). The source is a woman aged 30 to 39 who had recovered from COVID-19.

This chain joins TRBV2 and TRBJ2-1; 8 bases fit TRBD2. The V gene end was trimmed by 6 bases and the J gene end by 16 bases; junction bases not matched to a gene: 5. CDR1 is SNHLY, CDR2 FYNNEI, per germline. The CDR3 runs to 10 residues. As DNA, the CDR3 is TGTGCCAGCAGGGGGACTAGTGGTTTCTTC. As protein: CASRGTSGFF. The whole variable domain, filled in from reference TRBV2 and TRBJ2-1, reads EPEVTQTPSHQVTQMGQEVILRCVPISNHLYFYWYRQILGQKVEFLVSFYNNEISEKSEIFDDQFSVERPDGSNFTLKIRSTKLEDSAMYFCASRGTSGFFGPGTRLTVL.

This clone was seen only once. The V call is TRBV2, the J call TRBJ1-6, with unresolved D. V was cut by 5 bases and J by 1 base, with 21 bases left in between. CDR1 is SNHLY and CDR2 is FYNNEI in the germline V gene. The CDR3 sequence is 19 residues long. The CDR3 nucleotides are TGTGCCAGCAGTCCCACTATACTATATACGGAATCCTATAATTCACCCCTCCACTTT. Protein sequence: CASSPTILYTESYNSPLHF. Combining the CDR3 with reference TRBV2 and TRBJ1-6 gives the whole variable domain EPEVTQTPSHQVTQMGQEVILRCVPISNHLYFYWYRQILGQKVEFLVSFYNNEISEKSEIFDDQFSVERPDGSNFTLKIRSTKLEDSAMYFCASSPTILYTESYNSPLHFGNGTRLTVT.

This chain links TRBV5-1 with TRBJ2-1; perhaps TRBD1 as D (6 bases). Germline assignment: CDR1 SGHRS and CDR2 YFSETQ. The CDR3 sequence is 17 residues long. Trimming took off 1 base at V and 6 bases at J, with 20 bases between the two ends. CDR3 coding DNA: TGCGCCAGCAGCTTGAGAATAAGGACAGACCCATTCAATGAGCAGTTCTTC. This sequence encodes CASSLRIRTDPFNEQFF.